This TCR beta chain emerged from a study of neurological immune-mediated disorders. Ten or more counts support this clonotype. The antigen remains unidentified. Template-switch 5'RACE cDNA synthesis added a 10-nucleotide unique molecular identifier. TCRdb redid the calling of the 5' RACE reads with MiXCR, one entry per CDR3 protein. The data contain over 25,000 distinct CDR3 sequences, less than 25% of them seen just once; the ten biggest clones take up less than 35%. V gave up 0 bases and J gave up 9 bases, with 13 bases separating them. The CDR3 has 15 residues. Germline values: CDR1 SGHRS, CDR2 YFSETQ. Study observations and caveats: The highest TCR clonal expansion occurred in HTLV-1-associated myelopathy; multiple sclerosis fell below healthy controls. CDR3 amino acid sequences found in expanded clones were never shared across subjects, suggesting private repertoires in all groups.

Specimen: CD4+ T cells from blood. V gene TRBV5-1 combines with J gene TRBJ2-6; D could derive from TRBD1 or TRBD2 (5 bases each). This TCR was recovered from a man between 50 and 59 years old with HTLV-1-associated myelopathy (HAM/TSP). Here the CDR3 DNA reads TGCGCCAGCAGCTTGGAAGGGACGGGTGTCAACGTCCTGACTTTC. It yields the protein CASSLEGTGVNVLTF.